This TCR beta chain emerged from a study of shared clonotypes between healthy human individuals. The table came from immunoSEQ multiplex PCR; TCRdb's copy has only in-frame clones and leaves some out. The top ten clones hold less than 2% of a sample with hundreds of thousands of clones, 74% of them seen once. This clone was seen just once. V lost 4 bases to trimming and J lost 5 bases; unmatched junction nucleotides: 8. CDR1 is SGHRS, CDR2 YFSETQ, per germline. The CDR3 is made up of 16 amino acids. The sequence was collected from a woman in her twenties or thirties in good health. Material: memory CD4+ T cells sorted from blood. Subset indicated: CD45RA-negative fraction. This chain links TRBV5-1 with TRBJ2-3; 12 nucleotides match TRBD1. The CDR3 DNA sequence: TGCGCCAGCAGCCCATTCGGGACAGGGGGCGAAGATACGCAGTATTTT. It translates to CASSPFGTGGEDTQYF. Together with reference TRBV5-1 and TRBJ2-3, the CDR3 gives the full variable domain: KAGVTQTPRYLIKTRGQQVTLSCSPISGHRSVSWYQQTPGQGLQFLFEYFSETQRNKGNFPGRFSGRQFSNSRSEMNVSTLELGDSALYLCASSPFGTGGEDTQYFGPGTRLTVL.